Sequencing of this T cell receptor (beta chain) was carried out in a study of blood T cell repertoires in COVID-19. On the study more broadly: Both acute and convalescent COVID-19 samples were obtained from the United States, Italy and Spain. From T cells, B-cell-depleted T cells, or PBMCs came the material, which was cDNA or gDNA.

The CDR3 is 16 residues long. The V gene lost 6 bases and the J gene lost 0 bases, with 16 bases spanning the gap. CDR1 MNHEY and CDR2 SMNVEV come from the germline V gene (reference sequence). Sequenced by immunoSEQ multiplex PCR; TCRdb stores in-frame clones only, minus some. Seen here are about 140,000 clones, approximately 88% observed once, and the top ten hold 0.75% to 0.95%. The gene calls are TRBV27 and TRBJ2-3; a weak D match, TRBD1 (5 bases). Sequencing was carried out using peripheral blood. The TCR sequence derives from a woman in her fifties or sixties with acute or convalescent COVID-19. The CDR3 is CASSLRQGWSTDTQYF. The CDR3 nucleotides are TGTGCCAGCAGCCTTCGGCAGGGATGGAGCACAGATACGCAGTATTTT.